The T cell receptor beta chain under discussion was sequenced for a study of identical twins. Study conclusions and caveats: Rather than following the same donors, the conclusions depended on cross-sectional statistical analysis. Out-of-frame alpha sequences shared by twins were enriched for low generation probability.

A remark on this clonotype: The antigen is undetermined.

The authors used template switching to add a universal primer site and gave cDNA unique molecular identifiers. TCRdb processed the 5' RACE reads anew with MiXCR; each CDR3 protein has one entry. This sample yields about 890,000 distinct CDR3 sequences, of which approximately 13% are seen a single time; around 1.6% belongs to the top ten. The CDR3 extends over 15 amino acids. V was pared by 1 base and J by 2 bases, with 12 bases between. In germline, CDR1 is MGHRA, CDR2 YSYEKL. These data also featured in a second study, about yellow fever vaccine responses in identical twins.

Material for sequencing was PBMCs. The chain has TRBV4-1 and TRBJ2-7; possible D gene TRBD2, 5 bases. The clonotype originates from a woman between 18 and 29 years old in good health. As DNA, the CDR3 is TGCGCCAGCAGCCAAGCCGGGATTTCAACCTACGAGCAGTACTTC. As protein: CASSQAGISTYEQYF.